The clone carrying this TCR beta chain was seen ten or more times. What it binds is unknown. Germline CDR1 SGHVS, CDR2 FQNEAQ. This CDR3 comprises 16 residues. Trimming took 5 bases from V and 4 from J; bases not matched to a gene: 11. The sample originates from a study of T cell repertoires in cytomegalovirus infection. Study background: CMV infection together with matching HLA type was indicated by public TCR beta signatures.

General observations from the study: The response measured ex vivo was dominated by TCR beta clonotypes (HLA-C-restricted and CMV-specific). People with CMV and the relevant HLA were identified by cumulative public TCR beta family frequency.

TCRdb called the reads again in MiXCR, with one record for every CDR3 protein. The sample contains nearly 550,000 distinct CDR3 sequences, more than 15% of which appear only once. This clonotype originated in a human donor in good health (CMV status not recorded). Some clones in this sample may be carry-over from other donors' samples. The J gene is TRBJ2-7, the V gene TRBV7-8; TRBD1 matches 10 bases. Sequencing used CD8+ T cells from PBMCs. CDR3 sequence: CASSRPPGQGIYEQYF. The CDR3, as DNA: TGTGCCAGCAGCCGCCCTCCGGGACAGGGGATTTACGAGCAGTACTTC.